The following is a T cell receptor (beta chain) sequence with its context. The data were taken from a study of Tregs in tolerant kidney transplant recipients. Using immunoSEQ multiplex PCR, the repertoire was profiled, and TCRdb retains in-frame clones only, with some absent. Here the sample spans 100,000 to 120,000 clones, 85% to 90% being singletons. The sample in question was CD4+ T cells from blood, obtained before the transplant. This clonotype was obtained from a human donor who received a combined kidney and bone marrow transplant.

CDR3 sequence: CASSWDRGGDNEQFF. In nucleotides, the CDR3 is TGCGCCAGCAGCTGGGACAGAGGAGGGGACAATGAGCAGTTCTTC. The V and J genes are TRBV5-1 and TRBJ2-1, with D perhaps TRBD1 (7 bases). The CDR3 is 15 residues long. CDR1 SGHRS and CDR2 YFSETQ come from the germline V gene. Trimming removed 3 bases from V and 5 bases from J, with 15 bases in between.